The next 10 T cell receptor beta chains were all read from a single sample in a study of OX40 agonist ivuxolimab in advanced cancers. Assay: immunoSEQ multiplex PCR; the TCRdb copy retains only in-frame clones and omits some. The sample records fewer than 40,000 clones, 74% being singletons. The source was CD4+ or CD8+ T cells sorted from blood, collected in a trial of the OX40 agonist ivuxolimab. The receptors stem from an adult with an advanced solid tumor such as melanoma, head and neck, liver or kidney cancer.

The CDR3 is CASSSQQGLNQPQHF. Written as DNA, the CDR3 is TGTGCCAGCAGTTCTCAACAGGGGTTAAATCAGCCCCAGCATTTT. The chain combines TRBV6-5 with TRBJ1-5; 7 bases fit TRBD1. The germline gives CDR1 MNHEY, CDR2 SVGAGI. This CDR3 contains 15 residues. Trimming cost V 4 bases and J 4 bases; bases outside gene matches: 7.

J is TRBJ2-5 and V is TRBV7-9; a weak D match, TRBD1 (6 bases). In germline, CDR1 is SEHNR, CDR2 FQNEAQ (reference sequence). This CDR3 contains 13 residues. Trimming took 9 bases from V and 4 from J, leaving 15 bases between them. CDR3 amino acids: CASSMTRGETQYF. CDR3 nucleotide sequence: TGTGCCAGTAGTATGACCAGGGGAGAGACCCAGTACTTC.

The rearrangement uses TRBV7-3 and TRBJ1-1, with 8 bases that match TRBD1. Unmatched junction bases numbered 4, after V lost 4 bases and J lost 6 bases. Per germline, CDR1 SGHTA and CDR2 FQGTGA. CDR3 length: 13 residues. This chain's CDR3 is CASSSGGTAEAFF. CDR3 sequence (DNA): TGTGCCAGCAGCTCAGGGGGCACTGCTGAAGCTTTCTTT.

This clone was observed a single time. V is TRBV5-1 and J is TRBJ1-1; no clear D. The CDR3 covers 13 residues. V dropped 0 bases and J dropped 11 bases, with 14 bases sitting between them. Germline values: CDR1 SGHRS, CDR2 YFSETQ. The CDR3 region is CASSLEGPRWAFF. CDR3 in DNA: TGCGCCAGCAGCTTGGAAGGGCCCCGGTGGGCTTTCTTT.

The chain has TRBV30 and TRBJ2-5; 7 bases are a match to TRBD2. Germline V gene lookup returns CDR1 GTSNPN and CDR2 SVGIG (reference sequence). The length of the CDR3 is 13 residues. Trimming removed 2 bases from V and 5 bases from J; junction bases left unmatched: 5. CDR3 residues: CAWSTGGEETQYF. The CDR3 nucleotides read TGTGCCTGGAGTACGGGGGGAGAGGAGACCCAGTACTTC.

The rearrangement joins TRBV6-6 to TRBJ1-3, with D perhaps matching TRBD1 (6 bases). With 5 bases removed from V and 2 bases from J, the gap between germline ends came to 16 bases. The CDR3 extends over 16 amino acids. Looked up from germline, CDR1 is MNHNY and CDR2 is SVGAGI (reference sequence). The DNA for the CDR3 is TGTGCCAGCAGTCCCCTCAGGGGAAGAGCTGGAAACACCATATATTTT. Amino acid sequence: CASSPLRGRAGNTIYF.

The chain recombines TRBV6-1 with TRBJ2-5, with D perhaps matching TRBD2 (5 bases). Germline V gene sequence: CDR1 MNHNS, CDR2 SASEGT. V was shortened by 4 bases and J by 5 bases, with 8 bases between the two germline ends. CDR3 size: 12 residues. CDR3 DNA: TGTGCCAGCAGTGTAAGGACTGAGACCCAGTACTTC. As protein: CASSVRTETQYF.

CDR3 in amino acids: CASSFPPSGDYTGELFF. As DNA, the CDR3 is TGTGCCAGCAGCTTCCCCCCCAGCGGGGATTACACCGGGGAGCTGTTTTTT. The chain links TRBV11-2 to TRBJ2-2, with TRBD2 identical over 7 bases. V shed 3 bases, J shed 3 bases, and the junction held 10 bases outside the gene matches. From germline, CDR1 is SGHAT and CDR2 FQNNGV. CDR3 length: 17 amino acids.

The chain couples TRBV19 to TRBJ1-1, with TRBD1 matching over 11 bases. The length of the CDR3 is 15 residues. Unmatched junction bases numbered 9, after V lost 3 bases and J lost 9 bases. CDR1 is LNHDA and CDR2 is SQIVND in the germline V gene (reference sequence). CDR3 bases: TGTGCCAGTAGTATTCCACCGGGACAGGGGGTGAAAGCTTTCTTT. Translating gives CASSIPPGQGVKAFF.

This clone was seen just once. The CDR3 loop is CASSVGPGQKPQHF. CDR3 coding DNA: TGTGCCAGCAGCGTAGGGCCAGGGCAAAAGCCCCAGCATTTT. The genes are TRBV9 and TRBJ1-5, with D possibly matching TRBD1 (5 bases). Deletions cut 0 bases from V and 8 bases from J, with 12 bases between. The CDR3 has 14 residues. From germline, CDR1 is SGDLS and CDR2 YYNGEE.